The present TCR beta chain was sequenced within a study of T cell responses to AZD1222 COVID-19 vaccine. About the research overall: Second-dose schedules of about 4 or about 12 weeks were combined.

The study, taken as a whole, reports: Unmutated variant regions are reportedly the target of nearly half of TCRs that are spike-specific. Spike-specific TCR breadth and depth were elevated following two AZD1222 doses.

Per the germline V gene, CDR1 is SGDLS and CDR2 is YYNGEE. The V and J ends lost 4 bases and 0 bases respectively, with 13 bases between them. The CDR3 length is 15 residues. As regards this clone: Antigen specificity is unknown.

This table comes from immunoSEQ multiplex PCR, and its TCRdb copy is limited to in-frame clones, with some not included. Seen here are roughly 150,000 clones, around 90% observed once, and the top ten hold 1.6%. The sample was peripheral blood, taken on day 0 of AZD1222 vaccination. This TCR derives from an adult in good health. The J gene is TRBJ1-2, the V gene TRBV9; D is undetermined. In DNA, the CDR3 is TGTGCCAGCAGCTCCCGAGGCGGAACTAACTATGGCTACACCTTC. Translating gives CASSSRGGTNYGYTF.